Listed here are 8 T cell receptor beta chains from one sample, sequenced in a study of vaccination effects on CD4 cells after COVID-19. Sequenced by immunoSEQ multiplex PCR; TCRdb stores in-frame clones only, minus some. The top ten clones hold 1.5% to 2% of a sample with approximately 87,000 clones, around 70% of them seen once. Before sequencing took place, the ViraFEST assay used viral peptide pools to expand antigen-specific CD4+ T cells. After around ten days in culture, the CD4+ T cells were isolated. What these receptors recognize is not known. The input for sequencing was CD4+ T cells from PBMCs cultured with HCoV-229E spike peptides, taken before COVID-19 vaccination. These receptors originate from a human donor who received a COVID-19 vaccine.

This sequence joins TRBV18 and TRBJ1-1, with a possible D match to TRBD1 (5 bases). The CDR3 runs 17 residues. Germline assignment: CDR1 KGHSH and CDR2 LQKENI. V was shortened by 1 base and J by 2 bases, with 17 bases between the two germline ends. The CDR3 DNA follows: TGTGCCAGCTCACCACTCCTCATGGGGCAGGGTAACACTGAAGCTTTCTTT. It codes for CASSPLLMGQGNTEAFF. The entire variable domain, with the rest obtained from reference TRBV18 and TRBJ1-1, is as follows: NAGVMQNPRHLVRRRGQEARLRCSPMKGHSHVYWYRQLPEEGLKFMVYLQKENIIDESGMPKERFSAEFPKEGPSILRIQQVVRGDSAAYFCASSPLLMGQGNTEAFFGQGTRLTVV.

This clone was observed a few times. This sequence joins TRBV18 and TRBJ2-2; 7 bases map to TRBD1. V dropped 6 bases and J dropped 4; count of bases not matched to a gene: 2. The length of the CDR3 is 13 residues. Germline V gene sequence: CDR1 KGHSH, CDR2 LQKENI. Here the CDR3 DNA reads TGTGCCAGCTCGGGACAGATCACCGGGGAGCTGTTTTTT. This encodes CASSGQITGELFF.

This sequence joins TRBV2 and TRBJ1-5, with TRBD1 as a possible D gene (5 bases). This CDR3 contains 13 residues. Trimming took off 10 bases at V and 1 base at J, with 11 bases between the two ends. CDR1 is SNHLY, CDR2 FYNNEI, per germline. The CDR3: CATARESNQPQHF. The CDR3 bases are TGTGCCACAGCCAGGGAGAGCAATCAGCCCCAGCATTTT.

This clone was recorded a few times. This rearrangement joins TRBV3-1 (or the pseudogene TRBV3-2) to TRBJ1-2; tentatively, D is TRBD1 (6 bases). Deletions cut 4 bases from V and 4 bases from J, with 16 bases between. This CDR3 contains 15 residues. Germline CDR1 is LGHDT and CDR2 is YNNKEL (reference sequence). DNA for the CDR3: TGTGCCAGCAGCCCCCAGGGGATTTCGTCCTATGGCTACACCTTC. Translated, it gives CASSPQGISSYGYTF.

This sequence joins TRBV7-2 and TRBJ2-7; 11 nucleotides align to TRBD1. There are 14 residues in the CDR3. Germline V gives CDR1 SGHTA, CDR2 FQGNSA. The ends lost 3 bases at V and 3 bases at J; junction bases unmatched: 1. The CDR3 DNA is TGTGCCAGCAGCTTTGGGACAGGGGGCTACGAGCAGTACGTC. Its translation: CASSFGTGGYEQYV.

The chain combines TRBV30 with TRBJ1-2; possible D gene TRBD1, 5 bases. Germline-derived CDR1 and CDR2 are GTSNPN and SVGIG (reference sequence). Trimming removed 2 bases at V and 4 bases at J, with 17 bases between. The CDR3 is 15 amino acids. The CDR3 region has the DNA TGTGCCTGGAGTACCCCCCCTCGGGACCCCTATGGCTACACCTTC. It encodes CAWSTPPRDPYGYTF.

This clone was observed a few times. The chain recombines TRBV18 with TRBJ2-3, with 8 bases fitting TRBD1. V shed 2 bases and J 5 bases; nucleotides not matched to a gene: 3. The CDR3 is made up of 14 amino acids. Germline lookup yields CDR1 KGHSH and CDR2 LQKENI. CDR3 sequence (DNA): TGTGCCAGCTCACCAGAGACAGGGGAAGATACGCAGTATTTT. Its translation is CASSPETGEDTQYF.

The chain joins TRBV24-1 to TRBJ2-1; D gene ambiguous. This CDR3 spans 18 amino acids. Between the trimmed V and J ends, which lost 5 bases and 8 bases, there was a span of 27 bases. Germline loops: CDR1 KGHDR, CDR2 SFDVKD. CDR3 loop: CATSVPPGDGSRRDEQFF. The CDR3 nucleotides read TGTGCCACCAGTGTCCCTCCCGGAGACGGATCACGGCGAGATGAGCAGTTCTTC.